The sequence of this TCR beta chain was determined in a study of blood T cell repertoires in COVID-19 (dated by TCRdb to 2020 to 2021). With respect to the entire study: Recovered participants in ImmuneRACE Cohort 3 were defined by two consecutive negative NP/OP PCR tests, clearance by a healthcare professional, or resolution of symptoms. Samples from collaborators originated in the United States, Italy and Spain and spanned both the acute and convalescent phases of COVID-19. The prospective study material was composed of cDNA or gDNA derived from T cells, B-cell-depleted T cells, or PBMCs. Subjects who had been exposed to COVID-19, were actively infected with it, or had recovered from it provided the deeply sampled blood TCRbeta repertoires that made up the dataset. A freely available public database, intended as a resource for researchers studying the immune response to SARS-CoV-2, is where the repertoires were released. The samples were drawn from two sources: the first 160 participants of the ongoing ImmuneRACE study, and over 1,000 subjects contributed by 6 global collaborators. Sample metadata almost always included a de-identified subject ID, COVID-19 status, age in years and sex. Where HLA class I and class II types were available, the types were taken from metadata supplied by the sample provider, not from assay-based typing. Study-wide conclusions, independent of this receptor: Clinical and demographic metadata were provided uncurated, with the amount varying by source and participant.

In the prospective study, participants were about 18 to 95 years old, resided in fewer than 25 geographic areas of the United States, and were enrolled through a virtual design. In the prospective study, participants were assigned to cohorts based on the clinical history participants reported in a screening survey and a study questionnaire. In the prospective study, whole blood, serum and a nasopharyngeal or oropharyngeal swab were collected from each participant by mobile phlebotomists. Participants in the prospective study had the option to provide additional blood draws and questionnaires over a roughly two-month period. Prospective study blood samples were shipped either frozen or at room temperature before DNA extraction. Note on this clone: Its antigen is unknown. Base qualities are not at hand, and no much larger clone is one base apart.

TCRbeta CDR3 regions were amplified from genomic DNA by means of the immunoSEQ Assay, a bias-controlled multiplex PCR. In the source study's methods: Within the assay, amplification of reference gene primers was used to estimate how many nucleated cells each sample contained. Sequence reads were collapsed and filtered to measure the absolute abundance of every unique TCRbeta CDR3 rearrangement. For each sample, productive Simpson clonality was calculated by taking the square root of Simpson's diversity index across productive rearrangements. TCRdb obtained this table from immuneACCESS and retained in-frame rearrangements with V and J assigned. These tables miss some clones; where compared with another copy, unresolved V genes account for less than half of the shortfall, and the remainder is unexplained. That table is the source of V, J and clone size, and D and trimming were worked out from the DNA. For this sample the table gives hundreds of thousands of clones, of which less than 90% were detected only once. The top ten clones comprise over 3% of the sample.

The germline V end is reduced by 4 bases and the J end by 0 bases; junction bases left unmatched: 17. CDR1 and CDR2 (LNHDA, SQIVND) derive from the germline V gene (reference sequence). Including cysteine and phenylalanine, the CDR3 has 20 amino acids. Only the CDR3 DNA stays, 60 bases, in frame from base 1. The chain is assembled from TRBV19 and TRBJ2-3; 9 bases in the middle match TRBD2. The sequence derives from a woman in her 50s in a cohort exposed to, infected with or recovered from COVID-19 (not recorded which). The sequenced material came from PBMCs or T cells enriched from blood (not recorded which). The bases are TGTGCCAGTAGTACGCTAGCAGGGGGTAGCGGGGGTGCTAGCACAGATACGCAGTATTTT. Its coded protein is CASSTLAGGSGGASTDTQYF.